Sequencing of this T cell receptor beta chain was carried out in a study of blood T cell repertoires in COVID-19. This table comes from immunoSEQ multiplex PCR, and its TCRdb copy is limited to in-frame clones, with some not included. The sample yields 200,000 to 250,000 clones, approximately 80% seen once. This TCR was sampled from a human donor in a cohort sampled during active COVID-19. Sample: peripheral blood.

This CDR3 is CSVRDRFSYEQYF. The CDR3 DNA reads TGCAGCGTGCGGGACAGATTTTCCTACGAGCAGTACTTC. The chain employs TRBV29-1 and TRBJ2-7; D may be TRBD1 (7 bases). Trimming cost V 6 bases and J 1 base, with 13 bases left between them. Germline V gives CDR1 SQVTM, CDR2 ANQGSEA. The CDR3 is 13 amino acids.